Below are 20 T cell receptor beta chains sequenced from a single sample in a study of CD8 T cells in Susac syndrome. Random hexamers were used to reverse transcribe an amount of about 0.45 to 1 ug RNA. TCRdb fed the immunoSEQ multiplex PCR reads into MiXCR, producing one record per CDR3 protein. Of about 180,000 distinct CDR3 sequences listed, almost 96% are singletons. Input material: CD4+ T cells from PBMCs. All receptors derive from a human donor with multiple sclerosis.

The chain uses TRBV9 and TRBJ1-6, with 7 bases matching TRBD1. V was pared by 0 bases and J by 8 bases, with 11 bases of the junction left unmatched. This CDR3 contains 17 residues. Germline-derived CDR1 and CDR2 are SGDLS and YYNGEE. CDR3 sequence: CASSVDPPTGIDSPLHF. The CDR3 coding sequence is TGTGCCAGCAGCGTAGACCCCCCGACAGGGATAGATTCACCCCTCCACTTT.

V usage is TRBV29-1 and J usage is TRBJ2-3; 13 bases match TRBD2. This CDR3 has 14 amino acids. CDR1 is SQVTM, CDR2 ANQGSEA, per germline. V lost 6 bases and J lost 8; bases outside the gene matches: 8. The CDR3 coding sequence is TGCAGCGTCCTGACTAGCGGGGGGCCCGGTACGCAGTATTTT. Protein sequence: CSVLTSGGPGTQYF.

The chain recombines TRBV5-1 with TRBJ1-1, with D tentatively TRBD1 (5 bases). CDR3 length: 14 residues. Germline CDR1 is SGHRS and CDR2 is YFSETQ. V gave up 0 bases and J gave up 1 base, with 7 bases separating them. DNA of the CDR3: TGCGCCAGCAGCTTGGGGGACGAGAACACTGAAGCTTTCTTT. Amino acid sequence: CASSLGDENTEAFF.

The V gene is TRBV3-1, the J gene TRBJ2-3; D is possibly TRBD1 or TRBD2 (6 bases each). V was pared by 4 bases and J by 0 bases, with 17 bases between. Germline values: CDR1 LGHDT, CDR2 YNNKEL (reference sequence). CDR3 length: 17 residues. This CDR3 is CASSPTPSGASTDTQYF. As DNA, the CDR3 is TGTGCCAGCAGCCCGACCCCCTCGGGGGCTAGCACAGATACGCAGTATTTT.

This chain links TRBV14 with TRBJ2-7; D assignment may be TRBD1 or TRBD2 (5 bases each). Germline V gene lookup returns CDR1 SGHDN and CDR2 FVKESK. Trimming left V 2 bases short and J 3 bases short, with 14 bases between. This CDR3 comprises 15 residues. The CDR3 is CASSQSGRRVYEQYF. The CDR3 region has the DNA TGTGCCAGCAGCCAATCGGGACGGCGGGTCTACGAGCAGTACTTC. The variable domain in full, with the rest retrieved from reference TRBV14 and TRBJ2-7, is EAGVTQFPSHSVIEKGQTVTLRCDPISGHDNLYWYRRVMGKEIKFLLHFVKESKQDESGMPNNRFLAERTGGTYSTLKVQPAELEDSGVYFCASSQSGRRVYEQYFGPGTRLTVT.

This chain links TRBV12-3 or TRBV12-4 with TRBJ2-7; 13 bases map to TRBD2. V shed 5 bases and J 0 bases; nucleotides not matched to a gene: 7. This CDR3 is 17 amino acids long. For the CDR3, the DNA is TGTGCCAGCAGTCTCCGGACTAGCGGGGGTGTCTCCTACGAGCAGTACTTC. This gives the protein CASSLRTSGGVSYEQYF.

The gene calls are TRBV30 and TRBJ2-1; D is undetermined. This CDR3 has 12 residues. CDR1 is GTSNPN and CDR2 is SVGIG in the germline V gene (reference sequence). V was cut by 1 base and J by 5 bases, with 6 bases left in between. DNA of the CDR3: TGTGCCTGGAGTGGGGTTAACAATGAGCAGTTCTTC. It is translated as CAWSGVNNEQFF.

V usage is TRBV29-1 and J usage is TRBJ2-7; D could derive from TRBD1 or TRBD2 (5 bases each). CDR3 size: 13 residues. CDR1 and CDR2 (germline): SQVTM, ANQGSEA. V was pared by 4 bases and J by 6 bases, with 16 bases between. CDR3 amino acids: CSVGRDGLGEQYF. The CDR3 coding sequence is TGCAGCGTTGGTCGGGACGGGTTAGGCGAGCAGTACTTC.

The DNA of the CDR3 is TGTGCCAGCAGCCTCCGACAGCGGGGCTACGAGCAGTACTTC. Protein sequence: CASSLRQRGYEQYF. This sequence joins TRBV13 and TRBJ2-7; 7 bases are shared with TRBD2. V gave up 5 bases and J gave up 3 bases; unmatched junction bases: 7. This CDR3 is built from 14 residues. The V gene's germline CDR1 is PRHDT and CDR2 FYEKMQ (reference sequence).

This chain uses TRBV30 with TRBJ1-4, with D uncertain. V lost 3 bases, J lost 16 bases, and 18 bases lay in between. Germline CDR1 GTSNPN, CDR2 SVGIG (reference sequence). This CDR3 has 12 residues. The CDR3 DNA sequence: TGTGCCTGGAGCCCGGGGAAGAGTGAAAGGTTTTTT. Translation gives CAWSPGKSERFF.

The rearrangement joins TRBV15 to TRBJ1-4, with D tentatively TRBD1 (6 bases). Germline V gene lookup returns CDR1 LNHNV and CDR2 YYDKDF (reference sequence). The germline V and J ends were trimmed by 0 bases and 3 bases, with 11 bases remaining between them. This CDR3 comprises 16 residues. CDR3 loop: CATSRDFRGANEKLFF. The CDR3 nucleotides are TGTGCCACCAGCAGAGACTTCAGGGGAGCTAATGAAAAACTGTTTTTT.

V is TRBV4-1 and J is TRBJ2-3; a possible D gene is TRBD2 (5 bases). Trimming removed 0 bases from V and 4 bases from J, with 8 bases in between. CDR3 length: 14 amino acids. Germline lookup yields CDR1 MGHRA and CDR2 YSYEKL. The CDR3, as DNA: TGCGCCAGCAGCCAAGAGAGGAGGTCAGATACGCAGTATTTT. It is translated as CASSQERRSDTQYF.

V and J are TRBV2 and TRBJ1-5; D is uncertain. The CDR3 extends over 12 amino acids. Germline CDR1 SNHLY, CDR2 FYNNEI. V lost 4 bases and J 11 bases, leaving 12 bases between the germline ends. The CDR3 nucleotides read TGTGCCAGCAGTGTTCTGTCCTACTCCCAGCATTTT. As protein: CASSVLSYSQHF.

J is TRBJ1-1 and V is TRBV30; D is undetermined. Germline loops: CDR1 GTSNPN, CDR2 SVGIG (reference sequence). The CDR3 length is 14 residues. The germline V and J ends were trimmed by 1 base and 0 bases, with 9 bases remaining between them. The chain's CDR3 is CAWSGGSLNTEAFF. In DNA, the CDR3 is TGTGCCTGGAGTGGAGGATCTCTGAACACTGAAGCTTTCTTT.

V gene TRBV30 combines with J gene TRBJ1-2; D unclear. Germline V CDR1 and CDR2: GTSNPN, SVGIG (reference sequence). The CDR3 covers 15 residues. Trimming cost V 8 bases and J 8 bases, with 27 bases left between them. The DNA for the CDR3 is TGTGCCGGTTCACCCGGGCCCTTCTATGCTGGCGGCTACACCTTC. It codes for CAGSPGPFYAGGYTF.

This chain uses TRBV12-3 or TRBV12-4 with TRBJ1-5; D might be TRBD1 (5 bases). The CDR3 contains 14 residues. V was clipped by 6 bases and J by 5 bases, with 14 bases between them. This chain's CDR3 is CASRGLGGDQPQHF. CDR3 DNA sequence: TGTGCCAGCAGGGGCCTGGGGGGGGATCAGCCCCAGCATTTT.

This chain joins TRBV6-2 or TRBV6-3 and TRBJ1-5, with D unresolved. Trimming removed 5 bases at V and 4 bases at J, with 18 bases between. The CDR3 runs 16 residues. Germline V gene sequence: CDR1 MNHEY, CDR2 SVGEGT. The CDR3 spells CASSHFPVSRNQPQHF. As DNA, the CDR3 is TGTGCCAGCAGTCATTTCCCGGTGAGCAGGAATCAGCCCCAGCATTTT.

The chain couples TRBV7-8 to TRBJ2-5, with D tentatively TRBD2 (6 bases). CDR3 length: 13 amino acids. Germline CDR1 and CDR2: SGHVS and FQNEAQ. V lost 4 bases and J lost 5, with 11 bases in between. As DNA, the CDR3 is TGTGCCAGCAGCTCGGGGGTTACGGAGACCCAGTACTTC. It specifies CASSSGVTETQYF. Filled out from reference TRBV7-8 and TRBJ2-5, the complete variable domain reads GAGVSQSPRYKVAKRGQDVALRCDPISGHVSLFWYQQALGQGPEFLTYFQNEAQLDKSGLPSDRFFAERPEGSVSTLKIQRTQQEDSAVYLCASSSGVTETQYFGPGTRLLVL.

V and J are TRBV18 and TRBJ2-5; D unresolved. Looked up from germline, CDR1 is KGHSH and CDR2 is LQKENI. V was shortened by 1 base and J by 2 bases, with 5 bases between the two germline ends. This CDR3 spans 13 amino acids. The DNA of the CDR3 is TGTGCCAGCTCACCACTACCTCAAGAGACCCAGTACTTC. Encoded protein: CASSPLPQETQYF.

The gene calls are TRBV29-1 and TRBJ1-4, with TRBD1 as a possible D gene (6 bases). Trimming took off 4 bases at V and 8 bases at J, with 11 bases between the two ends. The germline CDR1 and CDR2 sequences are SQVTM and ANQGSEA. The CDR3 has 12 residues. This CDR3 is CSVVTGREKLFF. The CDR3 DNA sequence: TGCAGCGTTGTGACAGGACGGGAAAAACTGTTTTTT.